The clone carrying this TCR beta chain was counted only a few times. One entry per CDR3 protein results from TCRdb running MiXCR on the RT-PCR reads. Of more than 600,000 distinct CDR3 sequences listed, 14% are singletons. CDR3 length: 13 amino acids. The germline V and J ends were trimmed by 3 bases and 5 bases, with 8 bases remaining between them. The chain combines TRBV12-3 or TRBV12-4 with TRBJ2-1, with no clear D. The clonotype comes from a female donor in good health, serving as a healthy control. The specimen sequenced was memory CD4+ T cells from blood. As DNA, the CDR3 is TGTGCCAGCAGTTTCGCGCGCCACAATGAGCAGTTCTTC. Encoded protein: CASSFARHNEQFF.